A selection of T cell receptor beta chains follows, all from one sample in a study of cytomegalovirus exposure and HLA in healthy donors. Sequencing used immunoSEQ multiplex PCR; TCRdb keeps in-frame clones, though not all of them. In the table there are 95,000 to 100,000 clones, 75% of which are singletons. The sample taken for sequencing was PBMCs. These receptors all stem from a man over 45 in good health and CMV-seronegative. CDR3s include the opening cysteine and the closing phenylalanine or tryptophan. A D gene is named only where the DNA matches it firmly. Clone sizes are given selectively: once, few, many, or a class where the clone is expanded.

d_gene | abundance | j_gene | v_gene | CDR3nt | CDR3aa
TRBD2 | - | TRBJ2-7 | TRBV30 | TGTGCCTGGAGGGAAATAGCGGGGGTGGCCTACGAGCAGTACTTC | CAWREIAGVAYEQYF
- | - | TRBJ2-6 | TRBV21-1 | TGTGCCAGCAGCAAAGAAAAAGGTCCGGGAGGTGGGGCCAACGTCCTGACTTTC | CASSKEKGPGGGANVLTF
TRBD1 | few | TRBJ2-7 | TRBV6-5 | TGTGCCAGCAGACTGGGACAGGGGGGGTGGTACGAGCAGTACTTC | CASRLGQGGWYEQYF
TRBD1 | - | TRBJ2-2 | TRBV7-2 | TGTGCCAGCAGCTCGACGGACAGGGGGCGGGTCGGGGAGCTGTTTTTT | CASSSTDRGRVGELFF
- | few | TRBJ2-6 | TRBV28 | TGTGCCAGTGCTCTCAGCTCTGGGGCCAACGTCCTGACTTTC | CASALSSGANVLTF
- | - | TRBJ1-2 | TRBV5-6 | TGTGCCAGCAGCCCCGACACCGGGACTGGCAGCTATGGCTACACCTTC | CASSPDTGTGSYGYTF
TRBD1 | - | TRBJ1-4 | TRBV6-5 | TGTGCCAGCGGCAACAACCGGGACAGAAATGAAAAACTGTTTTTT | CASGNNRDRNEKLFF
TRBD1 | - | TRBJ1-5 | TRBV19 | TGTGCCAGTAGTATAGATACCGGGACAGATCCTCCTAGCAATCAGCCCCAGCATTTT | CASSIDTGTDPPSNQPQHF
TRBD2 | - | TRBJ2-1 | TRBV5-4 | TGTGCCAGCAGCCTACTAGCGGGCCATGAGCAGTTCTTC | CASSLLAGHEQFF
TRBD2 | - | TRBJ2-1 | TRBV10-1 | TGCGCCAGCAGTGAGTCGAAAGCGGGGTCGGGGAATGAGCAGTTCTTC | CASSESKAGSGNEQFF
- | - | TRBJ2-1 | TRBV14 | TGTGCCAGCAGCCAAGATATCCTAGCTTTGTACAATGAGCAGTTCTTC | CASSQDILALYNEQFF
TRBD1 | - | TRBJ1-5 | TRBV7-8 | TGTGCCAGCAGCCCCAGTCGGGACAGGGGCAATCAGCCCCAGCATTTT | CASSPSRDRGNQPQHF
TRBD1 | - | TRBJ2-7 | TRBV5-6 | TGTGCCAGCAGCGGGGAGCCCCGGGACAGTACCTACGAGCAGTACTTC | CASSGEPRDSTYEQYF
- | - | TRBJ1-5 | TRBV10-3 | TGTGCCATCAGTGAGTATACAGGGACTCAGCCCCAGCATTTT | CAISEYTGTQPQHF
- | - | TRBJ1-2 | TRBV28 | TGTGCCAGCAGTTTCCTTTCACATTATGGCTACACCTTC | CASSFLSHYGYTF
- | - | TRBJ2-7 | TRBV7-8 | TGTGCCAGCAGCTTAGACTTTGTTAGGGGGTACTCCTACGAGCAGTACTTC | CASSLDFVRGYSYEQYF
- | - | TRBJ2-7 | TRBV6-5 | TGTGCCAGCAGTTATATGTTTAGCGACGCCTACGAGCAGTACTTC | CASSYMFSDAYEQYF
TRBD1 | few | TRBJ1-1 | TRBV7-8 | TGTGCCAGCAGCTTCACGGACAGGGGGCGAGTGAACACTGAAGCTTTCTTT | CASSFTDRGRVNTEAFF
- | - | TRBJ1-5 | TRBV19 | TGTGCCACCACCACAGGGCCGGCTAGCAATCAGCCCCAGCATTTT | CATTTGPASNQPQHF
- | - | TRBJ1-4 | TRBV7-2 | TGTGCCAGCAGCCCCGACAGTAATGAAAAACTGTTTTTT | CASSPDSNEKLFF
TRBD1 | - | TRBJ2-7 | TRBV4-3 | TGCGCCAGCAGCCCCGACAGGGGCTCCTACGAGCAGTACTTC | CASSPDRGSYEQYF
- | - | TRBJ2-3 | TRBV18 | TGTGCCAGCTCACCACCGGGACAAACTAGCACAGATACGCAGTATTTT | CASSPPGQTSTDTQYF
TRBD1 | - | TRBJ1-3 | TRBV19 | TGTGCCAGTAGTATAAGGGGACAGGACCCCTCTGGAAACACCATATATTTT | CASSIRGQDPSGNTIYF
- | - | TRBJ2-3 | TRBV4-2 | TGTGCCAGCAGCCCTCTTTTGGCGGGCCTCACAGATACGCAGTATTTT | CASSPLLAGLTDTQYF
- | - | TRBJ1-2 | TRBV6-5 | TGTGCCAGCAGTTACGACAGGTCGAGCGGCTACACCTTC | CASSYDRSSGYTF
TRBD1 | - | TRBJ1-2 | TRBV7-9 | TGTGCCAGCAGCTTACCTGACAGGGAGAGGGCTTATACCTTC | CASSLPDRERAYTF
TRBD1 | - | TRBJ2-3 | TRBV10-3 | TGTGCCATCAGTGAGTCCGGCCAGGGGGCAACAGATACGCAGTATTTT | CAISESGQGATDTQYF
TRBD1 | once | TRBJ2-1 | TRBV4-3 | TGCGCCAGCAGCCAAGGGGACAGTTTGTTCTACAATGAGCAGTTCTTC | CASSQGDSLFYNEQFF
TRBD1 | few | TRBJ2-7 | TRBV28 | TGTGCAGGAGGGACAGGGGGGAAGGAGCAGTACTTC | CAGGTGGKEQYF
TRBD2 | once | TRBJ2-1 | TRBV2 | TGTGCCAGCAGTGCAGATAGCGGGGGGCGGAATGAGCAGTTCTTC | CASSADSGGRNEQFF
- | - | TRBJ2-2 | TRBV7-7 | TGTGCCAGCAGCTTATCGTCCAGGGGAGCCGGGGAGCTGTTTTTT | CASSLSSRGAGELFF
- | once | TRBJ2-1 | TRBV4-1 | TGCGCCAGCAGCCAAGAGAAAGGGCCCACGGGGAAGGAGCAGTTCTTC | CASSQEKGPTGKEQFF
TRBD2 | - | TRBJ2-6 | TRBV7-3 | TGTGCCAGCAGCGCGGGGGGTGCTGGGGCCAACGTCCTGACTTTC | CASSAGGAGANVLTF
- | - | TRBJ2-1 | TRBV29-1 | TGCAGCGCTCGGTGGGAGATAAACTACAATGAGCAGTTCTTC | CSARWEINYNEQFF
TRBD1 | - | TRBJ2-4 | TRBV5-6 | TGTGCCAGCAGCTTGTCAGGGGGCAAAAACATTCAGTACTTC | CASSLSGGKNIQYF
TRBD1 | - | TRBJ2-2 | TRBV4-1 | TGCGCCAGCAGCCCCGGACAGGCTCCCGGGGAGCTGTTTTTT | CASSPGQAPGELFF
- | - | TRBJ2-2 | TRBV10-3 | TGTGCCATCAGTGAAACCGGGCAGGGGTTAACCGGGGAGCTGTTTTTT | CAISETGQGLTGELFF